These T cell receptor beta chains were read from a single sample in a study of shared clonotypes between healthy human individuals. Clones were sequenced by immunoSEQ multiplex PCR, and TCRdb holds only the in-frame ones, with some missing. The sample yields about 2 million clones, about 95% seen once. The sequencing sample was made of naive CD8+ T cells sorted from blood. The receptors were sampled from a man aged 18 to 29 in good health. Each CDR3 is given with its conserved first and last residue. Each record gives: V gene, clone size, J gene, D gene, CDR3 protein, CDR3 DNA. The D gene is left open where the match is weak. Size is stated for part of the rows, as once, few or many counts, or as a class when the clone is expanded.

TRBV28	-	TRBJ1-6	-	CASSLRGGRSYNSPLHF	TGTGCCAGCAGTCTGCGGGGGGGTCGTTCCTATAATTCACCCCTCCACTTT
TRBV5-5	-	TRBJ2-7	-	CASSLLVVNSYEQYF	TGTGCCAGCAGCCTCCTGGTGGTAAACTCCTACGAGCAGTACTTC
TRBV27	-	TRBJ2-7	-	CASTFAGGTYEQYF	TGTGCCAGCACCTTTGCAGGGGGGACCTACGAGCAGTACTTC
TRBV4-1	once	TRBJ2-7	TRBD1	CASSLPPGQGNYEQYF	TGCGCCAGCAGCCTACCGCCGGGACAGGGGAACTACGAGCAGTACTTC
TRBV20-1	-	TRBJ2-5	-	CSARAEETQYF	TGCAGTGCTAGAGCGGAAGAGACCCAGTACTTC
TRBV30	-	TRBJ2-7	-	CAWGGQGYEQYF	TGTGCCTGGGGGGGGCAGGGATACGAGCAGTACTTC
TRBV30	once	TRBJ2-5	-	CAWSSGLGQETQYF	TGTGCCTGGAGTTCCGGGTTGGGCCAAGAGACCCAGTACTTC
TRBV28	-	TRBJ2-7	-	CASSFGESYEQYF	TGTGCCAGCAGTTTCGGAGAGAGCTACGAGCAGTACTTC
TRBV11-3	-	TRBJ2-1	-	CASSLTGEQFF	TGTGCCAGCAGCTTAACGGGTGAGCAGTTCTTC
TRBV4-1	-	TRBJ2-4	TRBD1	CASSQDRNDRAIQYF	TGCGCCAGCAGCCAAGATCGTAACGACAGGGCCATTCAGTACTTC
TRBV7-8	-	TRBJ1-5	-	CASSLQAGQYSNQPQHF	TGTGCCAGCAGCTTACAGGCAGGGCAGTATAGCAATCAGCCCCAGCATTTT
TRBV7-9	-	TRBJ1-1	-	CASSLGNGVDTEAFF	TGTGCCAGCAGCTTAGGTAACGGGGTCGACACTGAAGCTTTCTTT
TRBV30	-	TRBJ2-7	-	CAWRSLATYEQYF	TGTGCCTGGAGGTCGCTAGCCACCTACGAGCAGTACTTC
TRBV4-3	-	TRBJ2-1	TRBD2	CASSQETGGRDEQFF	TGCGCCAGCAGCCAAGAAACGGGAGGGCGAGATGAGCAGTTCTTC
TRBV6-4	-	TRBJ2-1	-	CASSDPSPGPEGNEQFF	TGTGCCAGCAGTGATCCTAGCCCCGGCCCCGAAGGCAATGAGCAGTTCTTC
TRBV25-1	-	TRBJ1-2	-	CASSEWGEGYGYTF	TGTGCCAGCAGTGAATGGGGGGAGGGCTATGGCTACACCTTC
TRBV27	-	TRBJ2-7	-	CASSDMGGQRYEQYF	TGTGCCAGCAGTGATATGGGAGGACAGAGGTACGAGCAGTACTTC
TRBV19	-	TRBJ2-1	-	CASSTGTTTYNEQFF	TGTGCCAGTAGCACCGGGACAACTACCTACAATGAGCAGTTCTTC
TRBV7-7	-	TRBJ2-1	-	CASSPFSNDEQFF	TGTGCTAGCAGCCCTTTTAGCAACGATGAGCAGTTCTTC
TRBV6-6	-	TRBJ1-6	-	CASSVTGSSYNSPLHF	TGTGCCAGCAGCGTAACAGGGAGCTCCTATAATTCACCCCTCCACTTT
TRBV7-6	-	TRBJ2-2	-	CASSLGTDNTGELFF	TGTGCCAGCAGCTTAGGAACAGACAACACCGGGGAGCTGTTTTTT
TRBV6-5	-	TRBJ1-1	-	CASSYSLADEAFF	TGTGCCAGCAGTTACTCTTTGGCGGACGAAGCTTTCTTT
TRBV5-6	-	TRBJ2-5	TRBD1	CASSPGIGQGLETQYF	TGTGCCAGCAGCCCGGGGATCGGACAGGGGTTGGAGACCCAGTACTTC
TRBV6-6	-	TRBJ1-1	-	CASRSGGAFF	TGTGCCAGCCGGTCGGGTGGGGCTTTCTTT
TRBV6-5	-	TRBJ2-2	-	CASSYGTWENTGELFF	TGTGCCAGCAGTTACGGGACGTGGGAGAACACCGGGGAGCTGTTTTTT
TRBV6-1	-	TRBJ2-7	TRBD1	CASSEVETGSYEQYF	TGTGCCAGCAGTGAAGTTGAGACAGGGTCCTACGAGCAGTACTTC
TRBV5-1	-	TRBJ1-3	-	CASSSTGYSVGGNTIYF	TGCGCCAGCAGCTCTACAGGGTATAGCGTCGGAGGAAACACCATATATTTT
TRBV4-1	-	TRBJ1-5	TRBD1	CASSPRDRGSNQPQHF	TGCGCCAGCAGCCCACGGGACAGGGGAAGCAATCAGCCCCAGCATTTT
TRBV5-6	-	TRBJ2-1	-	CASSFIGGDEQFF	TGTGCCAGCAGCTTCATTGGGGGCGATGAGCAGTTCTTC
TRBV29-1	once	TRBJ2-1	TRBD2	CSVLSGEAYNEQFF	TGCAGCGTCCTTAGCGGGGAGGCCTACAATGAGCAGTTCTTC
TRBV19	-	TRBJ2-7	TRBD2	CASSFGLAASYEQYF	TGTGCCAGTAGTTTCGGACTAGCGGCCTCCTACGAGCAGTACTTC
TRBV11-2	once	TRBJ2-3	-	CASSHPQPDTQYF	TGTGCCAGCAGCCACCCTCAGCCAGATACGCAGTATTTT
TRBV11-3	-	TRBJ2-1	TRBD1	CASSLGQGVDEQFF	TGTGCCAGCAGCTTGGGACAGGGGGTAGATGAGCAGTTCTTC